This T cell receptor beta chain comes out of a study of OX40 agonist ivuxolimab in advanced cancers. Clones were read by immunoSEQ multiplex PCR, and TCRdb kept only the in-frame ones, dropping some. This sample carries some 11,000 clones, roughly 78% of them seen once, and the ten largest clones take approximately 20%. Trimming shortened V by 4 bases and J by 0 bases, and 13 bases separated the two germline ends. Germline CDR1 PRHDT, CDR2 FYEKMQ (reference sequence). This CDR3 region has 15 residues. The TCR sequence derives from an adult with an advanced solid tumor such as melanoma, head and neck, liver or kidney cancer. Source: CD4+ or CD8+ T cells sorted from blood, taken in a trial of the OX40 agonist ivuxolimab. V usage is TRBV13 and J usage is TRBJ2-7; D perhaps matches TRBD1 (6 bases). The CDR3 reads CASSSRDNPSYEQYF. As DNA, the CDR3 is TGTGCCAGCAGCTCCCGGGACAACCCCTCCTACGAGCAGTACTTC.